The clone carrying this T cell receptor beta chain was counted between two and nine times. Its antigen is unknown. This CDR3 contains 16 residues. The germline V gene has CDR1 MNHEY and CDR2 SMNVEV (reference sequence). The V and J ends lost 0 bases and 0 bases respectively, with 12 bases between them. Sample-barcoded 5' priming and a J-beta primer mix drove a second PCR of roughly 7 to 11 cycles. MiXCR, run by TCRdb on the 5' RACE reads, gives a single entry per CDR3 protein. This repertoire shows about 1.8 million distinct CDR3 sequences, around 48% found once; its top ten account for over 2%. The data originate from a study of blood T cells in healthy people across ages. Study-wide results and limits: More naive CD4+ cells and higher diversity were found in long-lived than in aged donors. Researchers report that TCR beta diversity correlated strongly with naive T cell percentage.

The chain has TRBV27 and TRBJ2-7; TRBD1 might be the D (6 bases). The sequence was obtained from a woman in her thirties or forties in good health. Specimen: blood. The CDR3 sequence is CASSLSDWTASYEQYF. CDR3 bases: TGTGCCAGCAGTTTATCGGACTGGACAGCCTCCTACGAGCAGTACTTC.